Here is one T cell receptor beta chain with its context. What antigen it recognizes has not been identified. The receptor originates from a mouse, and its gene names and germline sequences are accordingly murine. The read ends 1 residue early relative to the CDR3; the germline J gene fills the gap. Library preparation used the immunoSEQ multiplex PCR assay. Adaptive Biotechnologies performed the TCRbeta CDR3 sequencing at survey depth and reported CDR3 sequences, V/J genes, productive frequency and template counts. Amplification of TCR beta CDR3 regions started from genomic DNA instead of RNA. Processing in the source paper ran as follows. Jensen-Shannon divergence served to quantify pairwise repertoire overlap between tissues, with 0 meaning identical and 1 meaning complete divergence. Tissues were grouped by single-linkage agglomerative hierarchical clustering of pairwise JSD values, and the clustering results were shown as dendrograms. All patient samples were analyzed with GLIPH2 using simulation_depth 1000, kmer_min_depth 3 and cdr3_length_cutoff 8, and only groups containing more than two unique CDR3s were kept. In a standardized tissue-overlap score, Jaccard GLIPH-group overlap across patients was extrapolated to a standard repertoire size of 1000 clones. Linear mixed-effect models, with tissue as a fixed effect and individual as a random effect, were used to test how diversity related to clinical or experimental variables. TCRdb took over this immuneACCESS table, retaining in-frame rearrangements with V and J assigned. Such tables are incomplete; in checked studies, under half of the missing clones stem from an unresolved V gene, and the remainder is unexplained. That table supplies the V and J calls and clone size; D and trimming were determined from the DNA. The sample table lists about 2,500 clones, roughly 60% of them with a count of one. Less than 5% of the sample comes from the top ten.

The data were obtained in a study of tissue T cells after allogeneic stem cell transplantation (dated by TCRdb to about 2022). General notes on the study: TCR beta repertoires were profiled across many tissues obtained from research autopsies of patients with and without GVHD, as well as in mouse models of GVHD. The human arm was a prospective observational study without blinding or randomization.

Before genomic DNA isolation with the DNeasy Blood & Tissue Kit, mouse tissues were minced with razor blades in buffered saline. Trimming leaves V shorter by 5 bases and J shorter by 1 base, with the junction holding 2 bases beyond the gene matches. The CDR3 sequence holds 14 residues, the cysteine and phenylalanine included. Shown are 39 bases from within the CDR3, in frame from base 1. CDR1 and CDR2 are read off the germline V gene as NSHNY and SYGAGN. Study-level results and caveats: In both patients and mice, T cells from blood and spleen covered only a limited part of the TCR repertoire found in tissues. The study did not determine which tissue TCRs were alloreactive or antigen-specific, and some clones might have been persisting host cells. Within patients, how anatomically similar tissues were was a major factor shaping TCR repertoire composition, regardless of disease or transplant status. Not many T cell clones showed up in more than one patient, yet clustering based on motifs uncovered repertoire signatures that were shared across patients in a tissue-specific way. The patient cohort was small and varied clinically, and sampling depth was recognized as a limitation.

The rearrangement combines TRBV13-1 with TRBJ2-1; TRBD2 matches 8 bases in the middle. The receptor was derived from a female BALB/c mouse in good health. Mice in this strain carry MHC haplotype H2-d. Input material: gut tissue. For the CDR3, the sequence is CASRDWENYAEQFF. Partial CDR3 DNA: TGTGCCAGCAGGGACTGGGAAAACTATGCTGAGCAGTTC.